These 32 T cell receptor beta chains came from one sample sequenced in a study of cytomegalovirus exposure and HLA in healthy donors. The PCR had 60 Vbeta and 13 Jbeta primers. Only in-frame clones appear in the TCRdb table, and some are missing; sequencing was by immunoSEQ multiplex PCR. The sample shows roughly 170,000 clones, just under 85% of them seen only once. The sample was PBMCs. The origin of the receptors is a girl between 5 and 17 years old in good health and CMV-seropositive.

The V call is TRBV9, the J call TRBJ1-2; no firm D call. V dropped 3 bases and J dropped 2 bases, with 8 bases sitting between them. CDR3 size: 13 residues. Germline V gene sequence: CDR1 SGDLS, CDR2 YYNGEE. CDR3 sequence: CASSARENYGYTF. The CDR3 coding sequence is TGTGCCAGCAGCGCCCGGGAGAACTATGGCTACACCTTC.

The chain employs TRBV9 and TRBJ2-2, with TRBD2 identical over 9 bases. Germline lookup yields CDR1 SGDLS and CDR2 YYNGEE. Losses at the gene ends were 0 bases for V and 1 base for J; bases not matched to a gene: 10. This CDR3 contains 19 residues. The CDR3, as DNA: TGTGCCAGCAGCGTAGACCCCAGCGGGGGGCTCGTGAACACCGGGGAGCTGTTTTTT. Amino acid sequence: CASSVDPSGGLVNTGELFF.

CDR3: CASSYNDFYNSPLHF. CDR3 nucleotide sequence: TGTGCCAGCAGTTACAATGACTTCTATAATTCACCCCTCCACTTT. The chain has TRBV6-5 and TRBJ1-6, with D hard to call. Germline V gene sequence: CDR1 MNHEY, CDR2 SVGAGI. CDR3 length: 15 amino acids. Trimming stripped 2 bases from V and 3 bases from J, with 8 bases between.

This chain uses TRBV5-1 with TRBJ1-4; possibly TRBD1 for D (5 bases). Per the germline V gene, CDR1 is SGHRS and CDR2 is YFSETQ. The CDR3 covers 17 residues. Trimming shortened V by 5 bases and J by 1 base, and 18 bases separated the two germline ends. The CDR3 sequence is CASRQGFQGETNEKLFF. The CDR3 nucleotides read TGCGCCAGCAGGCAGGGCTTTCAAGGGGAAACTAATGAAAAACTGTTTTTT.

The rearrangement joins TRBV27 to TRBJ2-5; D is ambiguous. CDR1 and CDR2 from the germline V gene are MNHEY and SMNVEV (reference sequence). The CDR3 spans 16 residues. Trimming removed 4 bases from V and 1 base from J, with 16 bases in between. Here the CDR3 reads CASSYSAAHTQETQYF. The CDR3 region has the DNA TGTGCCAGCAGTTATTCGGCGGCCCACACCCAAGAGACCCAGTACTTC.

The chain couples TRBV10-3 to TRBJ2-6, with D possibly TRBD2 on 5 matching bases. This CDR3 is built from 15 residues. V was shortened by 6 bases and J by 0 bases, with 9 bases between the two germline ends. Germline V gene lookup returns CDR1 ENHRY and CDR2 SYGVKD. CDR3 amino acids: CAIRAGISGANVLTF. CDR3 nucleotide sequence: TGTGCCATCAGGGCCGGGATCTCTGGGGCCAACGTCCTGACTTTC.

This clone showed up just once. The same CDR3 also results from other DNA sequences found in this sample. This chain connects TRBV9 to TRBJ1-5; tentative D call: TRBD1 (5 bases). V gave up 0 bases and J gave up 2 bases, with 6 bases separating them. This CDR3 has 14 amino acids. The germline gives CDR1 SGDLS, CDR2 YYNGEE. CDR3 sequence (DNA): TGTGCCAGCAGCGTAGGGGGGGGCAATCAGCCCCAGCATTTT. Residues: CASSVGGGNQPQHF.

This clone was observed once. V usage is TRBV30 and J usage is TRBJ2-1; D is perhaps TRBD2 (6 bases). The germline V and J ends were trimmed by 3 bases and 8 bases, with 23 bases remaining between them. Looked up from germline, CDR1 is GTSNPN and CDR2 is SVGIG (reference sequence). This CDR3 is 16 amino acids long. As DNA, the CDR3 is TGTGCCTGGAGGGGCATTCTAGCGCGGGAAGGGGATGAGCAGTTCTTC. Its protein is CAWRGILAREGDEQFF.

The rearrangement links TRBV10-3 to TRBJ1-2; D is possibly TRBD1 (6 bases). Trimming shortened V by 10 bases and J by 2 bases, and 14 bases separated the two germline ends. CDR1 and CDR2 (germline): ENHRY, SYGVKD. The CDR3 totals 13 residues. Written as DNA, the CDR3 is TGTGCCAGCACAGGGTTGAAAAACTATGGCTACACCTTC. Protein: CASTGLKNYGYTF.

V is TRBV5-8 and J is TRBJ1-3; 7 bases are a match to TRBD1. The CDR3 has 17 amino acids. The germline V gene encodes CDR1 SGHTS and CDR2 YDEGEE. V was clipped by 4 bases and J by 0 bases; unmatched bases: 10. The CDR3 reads CASSTRTGAYSGNTIYF. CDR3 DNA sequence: TGTGCCAGCAGCACCCGGACAGGCGCATACTCTGGAAACACCATATATTTT.

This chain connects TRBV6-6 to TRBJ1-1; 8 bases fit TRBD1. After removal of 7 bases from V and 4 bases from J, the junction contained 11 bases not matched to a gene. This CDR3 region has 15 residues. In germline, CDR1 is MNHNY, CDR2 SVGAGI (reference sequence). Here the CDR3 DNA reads TGTGCCAGCACCCAAGACAGGGGATTGATCACTGAAGCTTTCTTT. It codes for CASTQDRGLITEAFF.

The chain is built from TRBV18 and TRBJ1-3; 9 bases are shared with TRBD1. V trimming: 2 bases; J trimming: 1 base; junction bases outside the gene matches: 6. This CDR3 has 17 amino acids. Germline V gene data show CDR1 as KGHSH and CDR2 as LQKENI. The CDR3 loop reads CASSPTGQGPSGNTIYF. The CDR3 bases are TGTGCCAGCTCACCAACGGGACAGGGACCTTCTGGAAACACCATATATTTT.

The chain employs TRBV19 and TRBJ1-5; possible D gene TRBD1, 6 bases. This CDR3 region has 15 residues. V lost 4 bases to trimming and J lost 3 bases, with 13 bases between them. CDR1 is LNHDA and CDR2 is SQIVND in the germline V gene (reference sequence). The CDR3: CASSTSTGVNQPQHF. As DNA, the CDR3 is TGTGCCAGTAGTACCTCGACAGGAGTCAATCAGCCCCAGCATTTT.

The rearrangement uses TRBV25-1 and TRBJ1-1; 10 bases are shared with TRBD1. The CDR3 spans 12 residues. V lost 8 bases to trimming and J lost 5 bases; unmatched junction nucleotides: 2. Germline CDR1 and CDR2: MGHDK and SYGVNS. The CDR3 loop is CASRQGATEAFF. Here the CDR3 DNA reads TGTGCCAGCCGACAGGGGGCAACTGAAGCTTTCTTT.

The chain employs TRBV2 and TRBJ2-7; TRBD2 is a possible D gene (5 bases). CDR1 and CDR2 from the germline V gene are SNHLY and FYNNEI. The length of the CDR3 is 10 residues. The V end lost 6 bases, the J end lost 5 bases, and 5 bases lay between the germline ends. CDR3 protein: CASRGDEQYF. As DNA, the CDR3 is TGTGCCAGCAGGGGAGACGAGCAGTACTTC.

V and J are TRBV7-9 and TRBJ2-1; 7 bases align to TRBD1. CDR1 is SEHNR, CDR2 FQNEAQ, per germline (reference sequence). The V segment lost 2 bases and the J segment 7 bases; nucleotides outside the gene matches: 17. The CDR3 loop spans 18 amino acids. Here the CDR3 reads CASSLKQDRTAGWNEQFF. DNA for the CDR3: TGTGCCAGCAGCTTAAAACAGGACAGGACAGCTGGGTGGAATGAGCAGTTCTTC.

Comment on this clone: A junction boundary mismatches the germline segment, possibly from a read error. The CDR3 region has the DNA TGTGCCAGCAGTGGGAGACAGGGAGTGGCCGAGCAGTATTTC. This sequence encodes CASSGRQGVAEQYF. The chain joins TRBV6-1 to TRBJ2-7; 7 positions match TRBD1. There are 14 residues in the CDR3. Germline V gene lookup returns CDR1 MNHNS and CDR2 SASEGT.

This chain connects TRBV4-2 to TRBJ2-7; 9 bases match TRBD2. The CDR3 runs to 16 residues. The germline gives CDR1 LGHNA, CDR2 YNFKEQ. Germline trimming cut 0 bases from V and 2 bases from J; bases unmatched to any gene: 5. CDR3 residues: CASSQETQRGAYEQYF. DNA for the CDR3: TGTGCCAGCAGCCAAGAGACCCAGCGGGGGGCCTACGAGCAGTACTTC.

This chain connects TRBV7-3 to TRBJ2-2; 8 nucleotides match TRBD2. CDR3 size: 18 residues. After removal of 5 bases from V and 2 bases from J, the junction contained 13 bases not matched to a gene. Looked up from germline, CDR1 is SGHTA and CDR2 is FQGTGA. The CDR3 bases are TGTGCCAGCAGCCCTACGGGGGGGCCTGACCTCAACACCGGGGAGCTGTTTTTT. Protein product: CASSPTGGPDLNTGELFF.

Here the CDR3 DNA reads TGTGCCAGCAGCGACCGGTGGGGGGAAACAGAGACCCAGTACTTC. Translation gives CASSDRWGETETQYF. The chain couples TRBV7-8 to TRBJ2-5; possibly TRBD2 for D (6 bases). CDR3 length: 15 amino acids. Trimming pared 5 bases from V and 4 bases from J, leaving 17 bases between. Germline V lookup: CDR1 SGHVS, CDR2 FQNEAQ.

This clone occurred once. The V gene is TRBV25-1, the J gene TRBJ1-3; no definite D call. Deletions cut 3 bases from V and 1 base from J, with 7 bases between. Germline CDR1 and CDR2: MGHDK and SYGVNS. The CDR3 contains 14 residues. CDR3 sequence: CASSEAGSGNTIYF. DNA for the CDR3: TGTGCCAGCAGTGAGGCGGGATCTGGAAACACCATATATTTT.

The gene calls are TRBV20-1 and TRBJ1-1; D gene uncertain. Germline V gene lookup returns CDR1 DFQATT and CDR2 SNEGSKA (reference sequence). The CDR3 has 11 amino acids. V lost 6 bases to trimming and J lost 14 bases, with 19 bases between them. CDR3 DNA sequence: TGCAGTGCCCCGACCCTCCGGGATCGGTTCTTT. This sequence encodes CSAPTLRDRFF.

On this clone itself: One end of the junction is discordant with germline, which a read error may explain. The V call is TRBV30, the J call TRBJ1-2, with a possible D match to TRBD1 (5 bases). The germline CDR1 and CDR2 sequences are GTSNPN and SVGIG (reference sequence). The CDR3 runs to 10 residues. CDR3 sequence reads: CAWSKGREAF. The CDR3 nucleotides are TGTGCCTGGTCAAAGGGGCGGGAGGCCTTC.

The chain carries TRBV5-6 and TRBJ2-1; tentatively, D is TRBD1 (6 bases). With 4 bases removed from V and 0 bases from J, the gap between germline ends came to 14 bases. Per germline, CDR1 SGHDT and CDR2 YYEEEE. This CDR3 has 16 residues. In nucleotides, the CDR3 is TGTGCCAGCAGCCCCCTCAGGACAGACTCCTACAATGAGCAGTTCTTC. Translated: CASSPLRTDSYNEQFF.

The CDR3 DNA reads as TGTGCCAGCAGTAAGGGACAGGGGGCGGGTCAGCCCCAGCATTTT. Encoded protein: CASSKGQGAGQPQHF. This rearrangement joins TRBV6-1 to TRBJ1-5, with 12 nucleotides matching TRBD1. Germline lookup yields CDR1 MNHNS and CDR2 SASEGT. The CDR3 runs 15 residues. The junction had 5 bases not matched to a gene; V was cut back by 5 bases and J by 6 bases.

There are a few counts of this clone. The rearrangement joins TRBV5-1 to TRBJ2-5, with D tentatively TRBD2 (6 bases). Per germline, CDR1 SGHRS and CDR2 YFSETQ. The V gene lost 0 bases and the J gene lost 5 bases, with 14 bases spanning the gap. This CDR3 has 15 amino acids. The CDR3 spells CASSLGSGGQETQYF. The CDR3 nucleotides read TGCGCCAGCAGCTTGGGTAGCGGCGGCCAGGAGACCCAGTACTTC.

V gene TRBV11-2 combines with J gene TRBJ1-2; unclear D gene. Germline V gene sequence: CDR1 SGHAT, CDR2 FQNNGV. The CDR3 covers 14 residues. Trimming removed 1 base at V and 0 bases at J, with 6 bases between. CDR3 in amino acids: CASSLGRANYGYTF. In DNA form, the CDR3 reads TGTGCCAGCAGCTTAGGGAGAGCTAACTATGGCTACACCTTC.

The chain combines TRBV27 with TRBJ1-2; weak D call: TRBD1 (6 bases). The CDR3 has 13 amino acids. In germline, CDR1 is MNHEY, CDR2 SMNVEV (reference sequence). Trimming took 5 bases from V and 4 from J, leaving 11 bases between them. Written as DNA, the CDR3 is TGTGCCAGCAGTCCCGGACAGCCCTATGGCTACACCTTC. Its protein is CASSPGQPYGYTF.

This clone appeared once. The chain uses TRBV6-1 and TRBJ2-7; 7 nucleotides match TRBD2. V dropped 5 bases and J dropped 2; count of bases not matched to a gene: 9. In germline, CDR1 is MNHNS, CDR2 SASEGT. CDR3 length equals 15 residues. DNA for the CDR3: TGTGCCAGCAGTTTAAGGACTAGGGGACCCTACGAGCAGTACTTC. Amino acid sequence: CASSLRTRGPYEQYF.

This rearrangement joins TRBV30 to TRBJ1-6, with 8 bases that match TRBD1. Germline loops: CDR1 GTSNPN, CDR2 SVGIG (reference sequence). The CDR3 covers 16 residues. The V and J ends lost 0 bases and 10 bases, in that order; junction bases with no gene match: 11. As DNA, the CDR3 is TGTGCCTGGAGTGTAATGGAGGTGGACAGGGCATCACCCCTCCACTTT. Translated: CAWSVMEVDRASPLHF.

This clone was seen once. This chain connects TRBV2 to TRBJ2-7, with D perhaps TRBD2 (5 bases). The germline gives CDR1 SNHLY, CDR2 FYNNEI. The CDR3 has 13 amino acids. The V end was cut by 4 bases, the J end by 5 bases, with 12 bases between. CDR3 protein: CASSVTRNHEQYF. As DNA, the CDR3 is TGTGCCAGCAGTGTAACTAGAAACCACGAGCAGTACTTC.

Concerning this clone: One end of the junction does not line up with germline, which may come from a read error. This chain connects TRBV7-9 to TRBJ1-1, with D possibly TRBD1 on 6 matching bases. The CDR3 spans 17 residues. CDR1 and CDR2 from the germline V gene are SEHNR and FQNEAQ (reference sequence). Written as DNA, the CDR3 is TGTGCCAGCAGCTTAGCCGGAAGGGGAGGGGGGAACGCTGAAGCTTTCTTT. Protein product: CASSLAGRGGGNAEAFF.